This TCR beta chain was documented in a study of CD8 T cells in Susac syndrome (dated by TCRdb to between 2018 and 2021). In the study overall: Among the Susac syndrome patients who were sequenced, clinically active disease was present in about six and clinical remission was observed in about eight. At blood withdrawal, Susac syndrome patients were therapy-naive, treated with corticosteroids (with IVIg additionally given to some), or treated with IVIg alone. Repertoire sequencing was used to test whether CD8+ T cell activation and differentiation in Susac syndrome was antigen driven. Clonality of the CD8+ T cell repertoire was compared between about a dozen healthy donors, about 14 Susac syndrome patients and around 16 multiple sclerosis patients. Summary of the overall study and its limitations: About 15 Susac-specific public clones were identified in the total CD8+ repertoire, and four to six Susac-specific public clones were identified in the CD8+ TEMRA repertoire. Clonal expansion was seen in Susac syndrome CD8+ repertoires, peaking in CD8+ TEMRA cells and being greater in clinically active patients than in remitting ones. The study acknowledged that relatively few individuals were included in the TCR sequencing and HLA analysis.

High-throughput TCR beta sequencing profiled peripheral blood CD8+ and CD4+ T cells from healthy donors, Susac syndrome patients and multiple sclerosis patients. Susac syndrome patients met recently defined diagnostic criteria for definite or probable disease. Bulk CD8+ and CD4+ T cells were purified magnetically by negative isolation, whereas CD8+ TEMRA cells were enriched by FACS. Blood was collected in EDTA tubes and processed within 24 hours, with PBMCs isolated through density gradient centrifugation. PBMCs destined for TCR sequencing were cryopreserved in liquid nitrogen and later thawed in a 37 °C water bath. A purity of at least 90% was achieved for sorted or isolated CD4+, CD8+ and CD8+ TEMRA cells. RNA was extracted with the RNeasy kit and roughly 0.5 to 1 ug was reverse transcribed using random hexamers. The immunoSEQ multiplex PCR assay, which covers 54 Vbeta and 13 Jbeta segments, was used to amplify TCR beta CDR3 regions. PCR amplification bias was corrected using a synthetic template baseline for primer optimization and computational correction. Regarding the original processing steps: Reads were annotated to V, D and J genes per IMGT and analyzed with immunoSEQ Analyzer, keeping only productive sequences. Clonality was computed as one minus Shannon entropy normalized by log2 of the number of productive unique sequences. For each patient and control, public and private clones were evaluated within the 100 most prevalent clones. Susac-specific clones were defined as absent from healthy and MS cohorts, 1052 published viral clones and other ImmuneACCESS disease sequences. TCRdb applied fastp at Q25 and MiXCR to the public reads, then kept only in-frame beta chains. Rows are combined by CDR3 protein, so each entry shows the most common genes and DNA. The V and J calls and clone size are TCRdb's, not the authors'. This sample lists about 76,000 distinct CDR3 sequences; approximately 93% were detected once. The ten largest clones add up to roughly 0.45% of the sample.

Worth noting for this clonotype: This receptor's antigen is unknown. Per-base quality was not reported, and no clone a single base away is much larger than it.

For CDR1 and CDR2, the germline V gene (reference sequence) lists LGHDT and YNNKEL. From the cysteine through the phenylalanine, the CDR3 covers 13 amino acids. Left in the record is the CDR3 DNA by itself, 39 bases read in frame from the first base. Deletion took 1 base off V and 5 bases off J, with a span of 8 bases between the germline ends. The clonotype comes from a human donor with Susac syndrome. The receptor chain draws on TRBV3-1 and TRBJ2-5; D gene: possibly TRBD2, on 6 matching bases. Sequences were obtained from CD8+ T cells from PBMCs. The DNA sequence is TGTGCCAGCAGCCAAGGGAGGGCTGAGACCCAGTACTTC. Its translation is CASSQGRAETQYF.